The rows below give T cell receptor beta chains drawn from one sample of a study of beta chain features in type 1 diabetes. Assay used: immunoSEQ multiplex PCR; TCRdb lists only in-frame clones, some missing. Of roughly 150,000 clones in the sample, under 9.5% were seen once. Sequences were obtained from central memory CD4+ T cells from blood. The receptors here all came from a man aged 18 to 29 with type 1 diabetes. Each CDR3 is given with its conserved first and last residue. The order of the fields is J gene, CDR3 length, V gene, D gene, clone size, CDR3 protein, CDR3 DNA. A D gene is named only where the DNA matches it firmly. Clone size is stated in some rows and not others, as once, few, many or a class when expanded.

TRBJ2-7 15 TRBV5-4 TRBD1 NA CASSVSGTGGDEQYF TGTGCCAGCAGCGTATCCGGGACAGGGGGGGACGAGCAGTACTTC
TRBJ1-2 12 TRBV2 TRBD1 NA CASRSTGGGYTF TGTGCCAGCAGGAGCACAGGGGGGGGCTACACCTTC
TRBJ2-1 15 TRBV5-1 TRBD2 few CASSDGTSGVDEQFF TGCGCCAGCAGCGACGGGACTAGCGGGGTCGATGAGCAGTTCTTC
TRBJ2-2 17 TRBV2 TRBD2 NA CASSEKQGSGSMGELFF TGTGCCAGCAGTGAAAAACAGGGTAGCGGGAGTATGGGGGAGCTGTTTTTT
TRBJ1-5 13 TRBV30 NA NA CAWGGDSNQPQHF TGTGCCTGGGGCGGGGATAGCAATCAGCCCCAGCATTTT
TRBJ2-6 14 TRBV28 NA few CASSWGAGANVLTF TGTGCCAGCAGTTGGGGAGCCGGGGCCAACGTCCTGACTTTC
TRBJ2-2 16 TRBV27 NA NA CASSPLWGGDTGELFF TGTGCCAGCAGTCCCCTGTGGGGGGGCGACACCGGGGAGCTGTTTTTT
TRBJ2-3 16 TRBV13 TRBD2 few CASSYYSGGSTDTQYF TGTGCCAGCAGTTATTATAGCGGGGGGTCCACAGATACGCAGTATTTT
TRBJ1-1 13 TRBV29-1 NA NA CSVDVNLNTEAFF TGCAGCGTTGACGTAAATTTGAACACTGAAGCTTTCTTT
TRBJ2-4 14 TRBV30 TRBD2 few CAWSAGGPKNIQYF TGTGCCTGGAGTGCGGGGGGACCCAAAAACATTCAGTACTTC
TRBJ2-7 14 TRBV7-2 NA NA CASSFRQSSYEQYF TGTGCCAGCAGCTTTAGACAGAGTTCCTACGAGCAGTACTTC
TRBJ2-2 19 TRBV7-2 NA few CASSSLFQTGTSYTGELFF TGTGCCAGCAGCTCTTTATTCCAAACCGGGACATCTTACACCGGGGAGCTGTTTTTT
TRBJ2-1 15 TRBV6-1 TRBD2 few CASRIPGLQYNEQFF TGTGCCAGCAGGATTCCGGGACTACAGTACAATGAGCAGTTCTTC
TRBJ2-3 15 TRBV5-1 TRBD1 few CASRLTGGPTDTQYF TGCGCCAGCAGGTTGACAGGGGGCCCCACAGATACGCAGTATTTT
TRBJ1-1 14 TRBV5-4 NA few CASSFPTGNTEAFF TGTGCCAGCAGCTTCCCAACGGGGAACACTGAAGCTTTCTTT
TRBJ1-4 13 TRBV19 NA few CASNGRHNEKLFF TGTGCCAGTAATGGAAGACACAATGAAAAACTGTTTTTT
TRBJ2-7 16 TRBV6-6 NA few CASSYPPGSVSYEQYF TGTGCCAGCAGTTACCCCCCCGGGAGCGTATCCTACGAGCAGTACTTC
TRBJ2-7 15 TRBV6-5 TRBD1 few CASSKGQMKTYEQYF TGTGCCAGCAGTAAGGGACAGATGAAGACCTACGAGCAGTACTTC
TRBJ1-2 18 TRBV15 TRBD1 few CATSRDTLWTDRVGGYTF TGTGCCACCAGCAGAGATACCCTTTGGACAGACAGGGTTGGTGGCTACACCTTC
TRBJ2-5 14 TRBV7-2 TRBD2 few CASSSLAAQETQYF TGTGCCAGCAGCTCACTAGCGGCTCAAGAGACCCAGTACTTC
TRBJ1-2 15 TRBV6-5 NA NA CASRENTGSYYGYTF TGTGCCAGCAGGGAAAACACAGGCTCCTACTATGGCTACACCTTC
TRBJ1-2 14 TRBV4-3 TRBD1 NA CASSQDRTPYGYTF TGCGCCAGCAGCCAGGACAGGACCCCTTACGGCTACACCTTC
TRBJ1-2 14 TRBV5-1 TRBD1 NA CASSEAGQGEGNTF TGCGCCAGCAGCGAAGCCGGACAGGGGGAAGGAAACACCTTC
TRBJ1-2 12 TRBV28 NA NA CASKTGLKDYTF TGTGCCAGCAAGACGGGACTGAAGGACTACACCTTC
TRBJ2-7 14 TRBV7-8 TRBD2 NA CASSLTLAGAEQYF TGTGCCAGCAGCTTAACACTAGCGGGAGCCGAGCAGTACTTC
TRBJ2-7 13 TRBV18 NA few CASSPVQMYEQYF TGTGCCAGCTCACCAGTCCAGATGTACGAGCAGTACTTC
TRBJ2-2 16 TRBV7-8 TRBD1 few CASSLVQGAMTGELFF TGTGCCAGCAGCTTAGTACAGGGGGCGATGACCGGGGAGCTGTTTTTT
TRBJ2-5 15 TRBV6-1 TRBD1 once CASNRGQMTQETQYF TGTGCCAGCAACAGGGGACAGATGACGCAAGAGACCCAGTACTTC
TRBJ1-1 13 TRBV7-6 NA few CASSSQGDTEAFF TGTGCCAGCAGCTCGCAGGGTGACACTGAAGCTTTCTTT
TRBJ1-2 12 TRBV30 NA NA CAWSLRSYGYTF TGTGCCTGGAGTCTACGAAGCTATGGCTACACCTTC
TRBJ2-3 14 TRBV30 TRBD1 NA CAWSAYRQGRTQYF TGTGCCTGGAGTGCTTACCGACAGGGAAGGACGCAGTATTTT
TRBJ2-4 13 TRBV5-1 NA NA CASSFRVEDIQYF TGCGCCAGCAGCTTTCGGGTGGAGGACATTCAGTACTTC
TRBJ1-5 16 TRBV4-2 TRBD1 many CASSQSGTGRDQPQHF TGTGCCAGCAGCCAGTCCGGGACAGGGAGGGATCAGCCCCAGCATTTT
TRBJ1-1 13 TRBV6-1 NA few CASRRVTHTEAFF TGTGCCAGCAGGCGGGTAACGCACACTGAAGCTTTCTTT
TRBJ2-7 17 TRBV23-1 TRBD1 NA CASSQPSTGTGGNEQYF TGCGCCAGCAGTCAACCCTCAACCGGGACAGGGGGCAACGAGCAGTACTTC
TRBJ2-5 14 TRBV5-6 NA few CASSMRAGGETQYF TGTGCCAGCAGCATGCGGGCAGGCGGGGAGACCCAGTACTTC
TRBJ2-4 15 TRBV28 TRBD1 NA CASSLGTATKNIQYF TGTGCCAGCAGCCTCGGGACAGCCACCAAAAACATTCAGTACTTC
TRBJ2-1 16 TRBV15 TRBD1 NA CATSRGYSTGGTEQFF TGTGCCACCAGCAGAGGCTACTCGACAGGGGGCACTGAGCAGTTCTTC
TRBJ2-1 15 TRBV30 TRBD2 NA CAWALAGVLDNEQFF TGTGCCTGGGCACTAGCGGGAGTCTTGGACAATGAGCAGTTCTTC
TRBJ2-1 15 TRBV7-2 TRBD2 few CASRPAGGPYNEQFF TGTGCCAGCAGGCCAGCGGGGGGTCCCTACAATGAGCAGTTCTTC